The clone carrying this TCR beta chain was detected a few times. The data derive from a study of blood T cell repertoires in COVID-19. On the study more broadly: COVID-19 samples from acute and convalescent phases originated in the United States, Italy and Spain. Sources were T cells, B-cell-depleted T cells, or PBMCs; the material itself was cDNA or gDNA.

CDR3 length: 15 residues. The V gene's germline CDR1 is MNHEY and CDR2 SMNVEV (reference sequence). V lost 2 bases and J lost 2; bases outside the gene matches: 3. Methods used by the authors: Amplification of reference gene primers was used by the study to estimate nucleated cell counts. Profiling relied on immunoSEQ multiplex PCR, and the TCRdb table lists in-frame clones only, not all of them. Clonal size and the V and J genes are those of that table, whereas D and trimming came from the DNA. This table holds nearly 100,000 clones, 70% to 90% found once. The chain links TRBV27 to TRBJ2-1; 7 positions agree with TRBD2. The clonotype was recovered from a man aged 80 or over with acute or convalescent COVID-19. The sequenced sample was peripheral blood. The CDR3 nucleotides are TGTGCCAGCAGTTTAGCGGGAGCTCCCTACAATGAGCAGTTCTTC. Translation gives CASSLAGAPYNEQFF.